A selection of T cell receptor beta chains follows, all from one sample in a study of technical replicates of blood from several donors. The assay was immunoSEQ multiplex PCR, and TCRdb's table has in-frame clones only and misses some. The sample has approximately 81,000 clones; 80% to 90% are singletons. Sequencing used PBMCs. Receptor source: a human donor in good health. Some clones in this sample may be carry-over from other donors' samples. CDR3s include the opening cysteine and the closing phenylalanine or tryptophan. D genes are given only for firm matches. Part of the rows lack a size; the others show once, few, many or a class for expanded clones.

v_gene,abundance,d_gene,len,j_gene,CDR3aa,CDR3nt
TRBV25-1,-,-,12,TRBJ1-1,CASTLGNTEAFF,TGTGCCAGCACCCTGGGCAACACTGAAGCTTTCTTT
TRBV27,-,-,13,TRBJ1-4,CASSSETAEKLFF,TGTGCCAGCAGTTCCGAGACAGCCGAAAAACTGTTTTTT
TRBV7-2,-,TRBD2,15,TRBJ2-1,CASIETSGRTSEQFF,TGTGCCAGCATCGAGACTAGCGGGAGAACCAGTGAGCAGTTCTTC
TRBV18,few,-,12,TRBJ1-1,CASSPQGTEAFF,TGTGCCAGCTCACCTCAGGGGACTGAAGCTTTCTTT
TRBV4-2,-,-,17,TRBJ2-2,CASSPRFGGLHTGELFF,TGTGCCAGCAGCCCCAGGTTCGGGGGTCTCCACACCGGGGAGCTGTTTTTT
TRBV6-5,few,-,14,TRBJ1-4,CASSPGRGNEKLFF,TGTGCCAGCAGCCCTGGGAGGGGTAATGAAAAACTGTTTTTT
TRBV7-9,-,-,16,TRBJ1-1,CASSLKGGWYHTEAFF,TGTGCCAGCAGCTTAAAAGGAGGTTGGTATCACACTGAAGCTTTCTTT
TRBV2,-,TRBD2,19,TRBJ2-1,CASISAGLAGGHSYNEQFF,TGTGCCAGCATATCGGCCGGGCTAGCGGGAGGGCATTCCTACAATGAGCAGTTCTTC
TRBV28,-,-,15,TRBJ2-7,CASSLGGAPSYEQYF,TGTGCCAGCAGTTTAGGAGGGGCCCCCTCCTACGAGCAGTACTTC
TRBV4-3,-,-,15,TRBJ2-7,CASSQSRDSAYEQYF,TGCGCCAGCAGCCAGAGCAGGGACTCAGCCTACGAGCAGTACTTC
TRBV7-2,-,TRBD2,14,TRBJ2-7,CASRSRGGAREQYF,TGTGCCAGCAGGTCAAGGGGAGGGGCTCGGGAGCAGTACTTC
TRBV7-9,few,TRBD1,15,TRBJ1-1,CASSQRRDRDTEAFF,TGTGCCAGCAGCCAACGCCGGGACAGGGACACTGAAGCTTTCTTT
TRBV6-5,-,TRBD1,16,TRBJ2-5,CASSYPRDRGLVTQYF,TGTGCCAGCAGTTACCCCCGGGACAGGGGGCTCGTGACCCAGTACTTC
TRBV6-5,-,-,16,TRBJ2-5,CASSYGGRSTAETQYF,TGTGCCAGCAGTTACGGCGGCAGATCCACGGCGGAGACCCAGTACTTC
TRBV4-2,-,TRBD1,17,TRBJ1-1,CASSQEDGGQGTASAFF,TGTGCCAGCAGCCAAGAGGACGGGGGACAGGGGACGGCGTCAGCTTTCTTT
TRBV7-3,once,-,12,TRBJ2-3,CASSFRGDTQYF,TGTGCCAGCAGCTTCCGGGGGGATACGCAGTATTTT
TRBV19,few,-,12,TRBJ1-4,CASSSGSEKLFF,TGTGCCAGTAGTTCTGGGAGTGAAAAACTGTTTTTT
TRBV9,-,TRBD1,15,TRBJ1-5,CASSPGQGPNQPQHF,TGTGCCAGCTCTCCGGGACAGGGACCCAATCAGCCCCAGCATTTT
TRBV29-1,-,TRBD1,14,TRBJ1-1,CSGKQGAMNTEAFF,TGCAGCGGTAAACAGGGGGCGATGAACACTGAAGCTTTCTTT
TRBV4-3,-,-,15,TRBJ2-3,CASSHLRTRTDTQYF,TGCGCCAGCAGCCACCTCCGGACTCGAACAGATACGCAGTATTTT
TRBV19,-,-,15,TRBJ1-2,CASRAGARANYGYTF,TGTGCCAGTAGGGCAGGGGCCCGAGCTAACTATGGCTACACCTTC
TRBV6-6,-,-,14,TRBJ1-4,CASSSPGGPGKLFF,TGTGCCAGCAGTTCCCCCGGGGGACCCGGGAAACTGTTTTTT
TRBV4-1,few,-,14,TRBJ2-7,CASSQEDVYYEQYF,TGCGCCAGCAGCCAAGAAGATGTCTACTACGAGCAGTACTTC
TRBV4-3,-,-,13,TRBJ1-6,CASSRQVGSPLHF,TGCGCCAGCAGCCGTCAGGTCGGTTCACCCCTCCACTTT
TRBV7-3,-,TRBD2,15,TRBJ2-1,CASSVLSGGPGEQFF,TGTGCCAGCAGCGTACTTAGCGGGGGGCCAGGTGAGCAGTTCTTC
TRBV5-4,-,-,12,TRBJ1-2,CASSRANYGYTF,TGTGCCAGCAGCCGTGCTAACTATGGCTACACCTTC
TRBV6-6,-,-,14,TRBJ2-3,CASSYWRGTDTQYF,TGTGCCAGCAGTTACTGGCGGGGCACAGATACGCAGTATTTT
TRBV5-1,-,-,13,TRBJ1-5,CASSYRGSQPQHF,TGCGCCAGCAGTTACCGCGGTAGTCAGCCCCAGCATTTT
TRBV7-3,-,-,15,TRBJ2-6,CASSPWLEGANVLTF,TGTGCCAGCAGCCCGTGGCTAGAAGGGGCCAACGTCCTGACTTTC
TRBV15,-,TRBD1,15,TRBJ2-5,CATSSWTGLSETQYF,TGTGCCACCAGCAGTTGGACAGGGCTCTCGGAGACCCAGTACTTC
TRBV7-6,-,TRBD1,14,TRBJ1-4,CASSRTGWNEKLFF,TGTGCCAGCAGTCGGACAGGATGGAATGAAAAACTGTTTTTT
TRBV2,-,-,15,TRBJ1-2,CASPRLTGANYGYTF,TGTGCCAGCCCCAGGTTGACAGGAGCTAACTATGGCTACACCTTC
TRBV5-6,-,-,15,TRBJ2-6,CASSSLQAGANVLTF,TGTGCCAGCAGCTCCCTACAGGCTGGGGCCAACGTCCTGACTTTC